Below are 15 T cell receptor beta chains sequenced from a single sample in a study of cytomegalovirus exposure and HLA in healthy donors. In the PCR, 60 Vbeta and 13 Jbeta primers were used. The repertoire was sequenced with immunoSEQ multiplex PCR; TCRdb's copy has only in-frame clones and lacks some. The sample has 150,000 or so clones; 75% to 85% are singletons. Sequencing input: PBMCs. The receptors derive from a man aged 25 to 40 in good health and CMV-seropositive.

V and J are TRBV5-1 and TRBJ2-7, with 9 bases identical to TRBD1. V was pared by 2 bases and J by 7 bases, with 7 bases of the junction left unmatched. In germline, CDR1 is SGHRS, CDR2 YFSETQ. This CDR3 is 14 amino acids long. The CDR3 DNA reads TGCGCCAGCAGCTTAGGCCGGGACAGGGAAGAGCAGTACTTC. Translated: CASSLGRDREEQYF.

The chain is built from TRBV5-5 and TRBJ1-1; perhaps TRBD1 as D (6 bases). V lost 4 bases to trimming and J lost 1 base, with 14 bases between them. CDR3 length: 15 amino acids. Looked up from germline, CDR1 is SGHKS and CDR2 is YYEKEE (reference sequence). The CDR3 protein is CASSLERGRNTEAFF. CDR3 nucleotides: TGTGCCAGCAGCCTGGAAAGGGGGAGGAACACTGAAGCTTTCTTT. The full variable domain, completed using reference TRBV5-5 and TRBJ1-1, is DAGVTQSPTHLIKTRGQQVTLRCSPISGHKSVSWYQQVLGQGPQFIFQYYEKEERGRGNFPDRFSARQFPNYSSELNVNALLLGDSALYLCASSLERGRNTEAFFGQGTRLTVV.

This clone was seen only once. The J gene is TRBJ1-1, the V gene TRBV27, with D possibly TRBD1 on 5 matching bases. CDR1 is MNHEY and CDR2 is SMNVEV in the germline V gene (reference sequence). The V gene lost 0 bases and the J gene lost 5 bases, with 13 bases spanning the gap. The CDR3 sequence is 15 residues long. CDR3 in DNA: TGTGCCAGCAGTTTATCCGTGGCAGGGCGGACTGAAGCTTTCTTT. Protein sequence: CASSLSVAGRTEAFF.

The table lists this clone with a count of one. This chain connects TRBV5-1 to TRBJ1-1; the match to TRBD1 covers 8 bases. The CDR3 has 17 residues. The V gene end was trimmed by 3 bases and the J gene end by 4 bases; junction bases not matched to a gene: 14. Germline assignment: CDR1 SGHRS and CDR2 YFSETQ. Written as DNA, the CDR3 is TGCGCCAGCAGCTCCCCGATAGACAGGGGCCTGGGCACTGAAGCTTTCTTT. This encodes CASSSPIDRGLGTEAFF.

This clone came up once. The gene calls are TRBV7-2 and TRBJ2-1; 8 nucleotides line up with TRBD2. The CDR3 loop spans 14 amino acids. V trimming: 9 bases; J trimming: 4 bases; junction bases outside the gene matches: 8. Germline V gene lookup returns CDR1 SGHTA and CDR2 FQGNSA. The CDR3 protein is CASGNSGAYNEQFF. The CDR3 bases are TGTGCCAGTGGGAATAGCGGGGCTTACAATGAGCAGTTCTTC.

The chain carries TRBV27 and TRBJ2-3; D not resolved. Trimming took 6 bases from V and 2 from J, leaving 15 bases between them. Per the germline V gene, CDR1 is MNHEY and CDR2 is SMNVEV (reference sequence). The CDR3 spans 15 residues. The CDR3 reads CASSPLWATTDTQYF. CDR3 nucleotides: TGTGCCAGCAGCCCCCTATGGGCAACCACAGATACGCAGTATTTT.

This clone showed up just once. V and J are TRBV28 and TRBJ1-5, with D possibly matching TRBD1 (6 bases). CDR1 and CDR2 (germline): MDHEN, SYDVKM. The CDR3 is 15 residues long. V lost 5 bases and J lost 0, with 11 bases in between. The CDR3 nucleotides read TGTGCCAGCAGTAGGGGGTTGATTAGCAATCAGCCCCAGCATTTT. Its protein product is CASSRGLISNQPQHF.

This clone occurred once. The chain employs TRBV19 and TRBJ1-2; 10 positions agree with TRBD1. Germline V gene data show CDR1 as LNHDA and CDR2 as SQIVND (reference sequence). V lost 3 bases and J lost 3; bases outside the gene matches: 4. The length of the CDR3 is 15 residues. This chain's CDR3 is CASSIDRGHDYGYTF. CDR3 nucleotide sequence: TGTGCCAGTAGTATCGACAGGGGGCACGACTATGGCTACACCTTC.

The chain has TRBV10-1 and TRBJ1-1; 8 positions match TRBD1. CDR3 size: 16 residues. Trimming took 8 bases from V and 2 from J; bases not matched to a gene: 13. Germline V gene data show CDR1 as WNHNN and CDR2 as SYGVQD (reference sequence). The CDR3 coding sequence is TGCGCCAGCTTCCGGACAGGGTCCGGGGGAAACACTGAAGCTTTCTTT. It yields the protein CASFRTGSGGNTEAFF.

This clone showed up just once. The gene calls are TRBV28 and TRBJ2-6; 8 bases align to TRBD2. The CDR3 is 17 residues long. CDR1 and CDR2 from the germline V gene are MDHEN and SYDVKM. J lost 0 bases, V lost 5 bases, and 6 bases had no gene match. CDR3 sequence: CASSKLAVSSGANVLTF. The CDR3 DNA sequence: TGTGCCAGCAGTAAACTAGCGGTTAGCTCTGGGGCCAACGTCCTGACTTTC.

The genes are TRBV5-1 and TRBJ2-7, with D possibly matching TRBD1 (6 bases). The CDR3 contains 15 residues. V shed 4 bases and J shed 2 bases, with 16 bases lying between them. Germline loops: CDR1 SGHRS, CDR2 YFSETQ. CDR3 sequence reads: CASSEGQTGTYEQYF. The CDR3, as DNA: TGCGCCAGCAGCGAAGGACAGACGGGCACCTACGAGCAGTACTTC.

This clone was detected once. V is TRBV6-5 and J is TRBJ1-3; 9 bases align to TRBD1. This CDR3 has 15 residues. Losses at the gene ends were 8 bases for V and 1 base for J; bases not matched to a gene: 6. The germline V gene has CDR1 MNHEY and CDR2 SVGAGI. CDR3 DNA: TGTGCCAGCTCCTCCGGGACAGGGTCTGGAAACACCATATATTTT. Its protein is CASSSGTGSGNTIYF.

The chain uses TRBV28 and TRBJ1-1; D ambiguous. Trimming pared 4 bases from V and 5 bases from J, leaving 20 bases between. The CDR3 is 16 amino acids. Germline V gene sequence: CDR1 MDHEN, CDR2 SYDVKM. Written as DNA, the CDR3 is TGTGCCAGCAGTTGGAGAAGGAGCCGTGTGGTGACTGAAGCTTTCTTT. The encoded protein is CASSWRRSRVVTEAFF.

The rearrangement links TRBV11-3 to TRBJ1-3, with TRBD1 matching 7 bases. The germline V gene encodes CDR1 SGHNT and CDR2 YENEEA. The CDR3 length is 14 residues. V gave up 5 bases and J gave up 3 bases; unmatched junction bases: 4. The CDR3, as DNA: TGTGCCAGCAGCCAGGGGGGCTTTGGAAACACCATATATTTT. Amino acids: CASSQGGFGNTIYF.

V gene TRBV29-1 combines with J gene TRBJ1-2; TRBD1 might be the D (5 bases). The CDR3 totals 12 residues. Trimming left V 2 bases short and J 4 bases short, with 8 bases between. Germline-derived CDR1 and CDR2 are SQVTM and ANQGSEA. CDR3 DNA: TGCAGCGTTGAATCTAGGGGCTATGGCTACACCTTC. Translation: CSVESRGYGYTF.